A selection of T cell receptor beta chains follows, all from one sample in a study of beta chain features in type 1 diabetes. Data came from immunoSEQ multiplex PCR; TCRdb stores just in-frame clones and leaves some out. This sample carries 850,000 to 900,000 clones, 15% to 20% of them seen once, and the ten largest clones take about 0.025%. Material for sequencing was naive CD4+ T cells from blood. These TCRs come from a woman aged 18 to 35 in good health. The CDR3 runs from the conserved cysteine through the conserved F or W. Each record gives: clone size, D gene, J gene, V gene, CDR3 protein, CDR3 DNA. A D gene is named only where the DNA matches it firmly. Size values are once, few and many counts, or a class for expanded clones, and some rows have none.

clone size: -; D gene: -; J gene: TRBJ1-3; V gene: TRBV28; CDR3 protein: CASYGLISGNTIYF; CDR3 DNA: TGTGCCAGCTACGGACTAATCTCTGGAAACACCATATATTTT
clone size: few; D gene: -; J gene: TRBJ2-2; V gene: TRBV7-9; CDR3 protein: CASSLGIVTGELFF; CDR3 DNA: TGTGCCAGCAGCCTTGGAATCGTCACCGGGGAGCTGTTTTTT
clone size: few; D gene: TRBD1; J gene: TRBJ2-7; V gene: TRBV18; CDR3 protein: CATGSRTGSYEQYF; CDR3 DNA: TGTGCCACCGGGTCGAGGACAGGGTCCTACGAGCAGTACTTC
clone size: -; D gene: -; J gene: TRBJ1-1; V gene: TRBV5-1; CDR3 protein: CASSRERSEAFF; CDR3 DNA: TGCGCCAGCAGCCGCGAGAGGTCTGAAGCTTTCTTT
clone size: few; D gene: -; J gene: TRBJ2-2; V gene: TRBV28; CDR3 protein: CASSFPGDTGELFF; CDR3 DNA: TGTGCCAGCAGTTTTCCAGGGGACACCGGGGAGCTGTTTTTT
clone size: few; D gene: -; J gene: TRBJ2-7; V gene: TRBV18; CDR3 protein: CASSPPSGGHEQYF; CDR3 DNA: TGTGCCAGCTCACCACCATCTGGCGGGCACGAGCAGTACTTC
clone size: few; D gene: -; J gene: TRBJ1-5; V gene: TRBV2; CDR3 protein: CASSVEGNQPQHF; CDR3 DNA: TGTGCCAGCAGTGTAGAAGGAAATCAGCCCCAGCATTTT
clone size: few; D gene: -; J gene: TRBJ2-3; V gene: TRBV28; CDR3 protein: CASSLSQGRGPTDTQYF; CDR3 DNA: TGTGCCAGCAGTTTATCACAGGGGCGGGGGCCCACAGATACGCAGTATTTT
clone size: -; D gene: TRBD1; J gene: TRBJ1-5; V gene: TRBV5-6; CDR3 protein: CASSSRGINQPQHF; CDR3 DNA: TGTGCCAGCAGCTCCAGGGGGATTAATCAGCCCCAGCATTTT
clone size: -; D gene: -; J gene: TRBJ2-3; V gene: TRBV7-2; CDR3 protein: CASSLVQAGSTDTQYF; CDR3 DNA: TGTGCCAGCAGCTTAGTCCAGGCGGGAAGCACAGATACGCAGTATTTT
clone size: -; D gene: -; J gene: TRBJ1-2; V gene: TRBV28; CDR3 protein: CASAGNYGYTF; CDR3 DNA: TGTGCCAGCGCAGGGAACTATGGCTACACCTTC
clone size: -; D gene: TRBD1; J gene: TRBJ1-2; V gene: TRBV28; CDR3 protein: CASSLPQGGPGSRYTF; CDR3 DNA: TGTGCCAGCAGCTTACCCCAGGGGGGCCCTGGGTCCCGCTACACCTTC
clone size: few; D gene: TRBD1; J gene: TRBJ1-1; V gene: TRBV4-3; CDR3 protein: CASSQGQGANTEAFF; CDR3 DNA: TGCGCCAGCAGCCAAGGGCAGGGGGCGAACACTGAAGCTTTCTTT
clone size: -; D gene: TRBD2; J gene: TRBJ2-4; V gene: TRBV7-9; CDR3 protein: CASSSGTSRINIQYF; CDR3 DNA: TGTGCCAGCAGCTCCGGGACTAGCCGGATTAACATTCAGTACTTC
clone size: few; D gene: TRBD1; J gene: TRBJ2-5; V gene: TRBV11-2; CDR3 protein: CASSLRGTGGLETQYF; CDR3 DNA: TGTGCCAGCAGCTTAAGAGGGACAGGGGGCTTGGAGACCCAGTACTTC
clone size: few; D gene: TRBD1; J gene: TRBJ2-1; V gene: TRBV5-1; CDR3 protein: CASSLGGQAYNEQFF; CDR3 DNA: TGCGCCAGCAGCCTGGGGGGACAGGCCTACAATGAGCAGTTCTTC
clone size: few; D gene: -; J gene: TRBJ2-1; V gene: TRBV9; CDR3 protein: CASSVDGVPYYNNEQFF; CDR3 DNA: TGTGCCAGCAGCGTAGATGGGGTCCCGTACTATAACAATGAGCAGTTCTTC
clone size: -; D gene: TRBD2; J gene: TRBJ2-7; V gene: TRBV7-2; CDR3 protein: CASSLGTSDYEQYF; CDR3 DNA: TGTGCCAGCAGCTTAGGGACTAGCGACTACGAGCAGTACTTC
clone size: few; D gene: -; J gene: TRBJ2-6; V gene: TRBV28; CDR3 protein: CASSLDVLSGANVLTF; CDR3 DNA: TGTGCCAGCAGTTTAGACGTCCTGTCTGGGGCCAACGTCCTGACTTTC
clone size: -; D gene: -; J gene: TRBJ2-1; V gene: TRBV6-1; CDR3 protein: CASSSYGPSKQFF; CDR3 DNA: TGTGCCAGCAGTTCGTATGGACCATCCAAGCAGTTCTTC
clone size: few; D gene: -; J gene: TRBJ2-2; V gene: TRBV11-2; CDR3 protein: CASSGVSGGTGELFF; CDR3 DNA: TGTGCCAGCAGCGGTGTTAGTGGGGGCACCGGGGAGCTGTTTTTT
clone size: -; D gene: TRBD2; J gene: TRBJ2-1; V gene: TRBV11-2; CDR3 protein: CASSLLLAGGYEQFF; CDR3 DNA: TGTGCCAGCAGCTTATTACTAGCGGGAGGTTATGAGCAGTTCTTC
clone size: -; D gene: TRBD2; J gene: TRBJ2-3; V gene: TRBV27; CDR3 protein: CASSPERGFTPDTQYF; CDR3 DNA: TGTGCCAGCAGTCCAGAGCGGGGATTTACCCCAGATACGCAGTATTTT
clone size: few; D gene: -; J gene: TRBJ2-7; V gene: TRBV29-1; CDR3 protein: CGDYEQYF; CDR3 DNA: TGCGGAGACTACGAGCAGTACTTC
clone size: -; D gene: -; J gene: TRBJ1-2; V gene: TRBV4-3; CDR3 protein: CASSFAPGRGDYGYTF; CDR3 DNA: TGCGCCAGCAGCTTCGCCCCCGGCAGGGGAGACTATGGCTACACCTTC
clone size: -; D gene: -; J gene: TRBJ2-7; V gene: TRBV10-2; CDR3 protein: CASSESWAGVYEQYF; CDR3 DNA: TGCGCCAGCAGTGAGTCGTGGGCCGGTGTGTACGAGCAGTACTTC
clone size: few; D gene: -; J gene: TRBJ2-3; V gene: TRBV7-2; CDR3 protein: CASSLVSRADTQYF; CDR3 DNA: TGTGCCAGCAGCTTAGTCTCTAGAGCAGATACGCAGTATTTT
clone size: -; D gene: -; J gene: TRBJ1-3; V gene: TRBV6-1; CDR3 protein: CASSLGGSGNTIYF; CDR3 DNA: TGTGCCAGCAGTCTCGGTGGTTCTGGAAACACCATATATTTT
clone size: -; D gene: -; J gene: TRBJ2-7; V gene: TRBV18; CDR3 protein: CASSTMGPEQYF; CDR3 DNA: TGTGCCAGCTCAACCATGGGACCCGAGCAGTACTTC
clone size: -; D gene: TRBD2; J gene: TRBJ2-4; V gene: TRBV29-1; CDR3 protein: CSPESLAGGENIQYF; CDR3 DNA: TGCAGCCCTGAGTCACTAGCGGGAGGAGAAAACATTCAGTACTTC
clone size: few; D gene: -; J gene: TRBJ1-5; V gene: TRBV15; CDR3 protein: CATSRDLGKAVNQPQHF; CDR3 DNA: TGTGCCACCAGCAGAGATCTCGGGAAGGCGGTGAATCAGCCCCAGCATTTT
clone size: few; D gene: -; J gene: TRBJ2-1; V gene: TRBV5-1; CDR3 protein: CASNSGGTSSYNEQFF; CDR3 DNA: TGCGCCAGCAATAGTGGCGGGACAAGCTCCTACAATGAGCAGTTCTTC
clone size: -; D gene: TRBD1; J gene: TRBJ1-2; V gene: TRBV27; CDR3 protein: CASSLFGQGEGYTF; CDR3 DNA: TGTGCCAGCAGTTTATTCGGACAGGGTGAAGGCTACACCTTC
clone size: -; D gene: -; J gene: TRBJ1-1; V gene: TRBV7-9; CDR3 protein: CASSTRQNTEAFF; CDR3 DNA: TGTGCCAGCAGCACCCGACAGAACACTGAAGCTTTCTTT
clone size: -; D gene: TRBD1; J gene: TRBJ2-7; V gene: TRBV10-3; CDR3 protein: CAIRGDKTGREQYF; CDR3 DNA: TGTGCCATCAGGGGAGACAAGACAGGGCGTGAGCAGTACTTC
clone size: few; D gene: -; J gene: TRBJ2-7; V gene: TRBV2; CDR3 protein: CASSVGPRNEQYF; CDR3 DNA: TGTGCCAGCAGTGTGGGGCCGCGCAACGAGCAGTACTTC
clone size: -; D gene: -; J gene: TRBJ1-1; V gene: TRBV28; CDR3 protein: CASRDGINTEAFF; CDR3 DNA: TGTGCCAGCCGGGACGGGATAAACACTGAAGCTTTCTTT
clone size: -; D gene: -; J gene: TRBJ1-1; V gene: TRBV28; CDR3 protein: CASSFVYFPPSADFF; CDR3 DNA: TGTGCCAGCAGTTTTGTTTACTTCCCCCCATCCGCGGATTTCTTT
clone size: -; D gene: TRBD1; J gene: TRBJ1-3; V gene: TRBV7-2; CDR3 protein: CASSLGGQGRNTIYF; CDR3 DNA: TGTGCCAGCAGCTTAGGGGGACAGGGGCGAAACACCATATATTTT
clone size: -; D gene: -; J gene: TRBJ2-7; V gene: TRBV2; CDR3 protein: CASTAPGAGTYEQYF; CDR3 DNA: TGCGCAAGCACAGCACCAGGGGCTGGGACCTACGAGCAGTACTTC
clone size: few; D gene: -; J gene: TRBJ2-3; V gene: TRBV7-9; CDR3 protein: CASSSPGADTDTQYF; CDR3 DNA: TGTGCCAGCAGCTCACCCGGGGCAGACACAGATACGCAGTATTTT
clone size: few; D gene: -; J gene: TRBJ2-7; V gene: TRBV18; CDR3 protein: CASSPEEGFSYEQYF; CDR3 DNA: TGTGCCAGCTCACCAGAGGAGGGGTTTTCCTACGAGCAGTACTTC
clone size: -; D gene: TRBD1; J gene: TRBJ2-6; V gene: TRBV2; CDR3 protein: CASNPGQGRYSGANVLTF; CDR3 DNA: TGTGCCAGCAATCCGGGACAGGGGCGTTATTCTGGGGCCAACGTCCTGACTTTC
clone size: -; D gene: -; J gene: TRBJ1-5; V gene: TRBV6-6; CDR3 protein: CASGQSLNQPQHF; CDR3 DNA: TGTGCCAGCGGACAGTCGCTCAATCAGCCCCAGCATTTT
clone size: few; D gene: -; J gene: TRBJ2-7; V gene: TRBV6-5; CDR3 protein: CASSAGTLTYEQYF; CDR3 DNA: TGTGCCAGCAGTGCCGGGACACTGACCTACGAGCAGTACTTC
clone size: few; D gene: TRBD1; J gene: TRBJ2-1; V gene: TRBV28; CDR3 protein: CASSPGQGTNEQFF; CDR3 DNA: TGTGCCAGCAGTCCGGGACAGGGGACAAATGAGCAGTTCTTC
clone size: -; D gene: TRBD2; J gene: TRBJ2-2; V gene: TRBV6-6; CDR3 protein: CASSQSGKGLFF; CDR3 DNA: TGTGCCAGCAGTCAAAGCGGGAAAGGGCTGTTTTTT
clone size: few; D gene: -; J gene: TRBJ2-3; V gene: TRBV4-3; CDR3 protein: CASSQVRGNTDTQYF; CDR3 DNA: TGCGCCAGCAGCCAAGTTAGGGGAAACACAGATACGCAGTATTTT
clone size: few; D gene: -; J gene: TRBJ1-4; V gene: TRBV29-1; CDR3 protein: CSVAETNEKLFF; CDR3 DNA: TGCAGCGTTGCAGAAACTAATGAAAAACTGTTTTTT
clone size: -; D gene: -; J gene: TRBJ2-1; V gene: TRBV4-3; CDR3 protein: CASSTDQRNEQFF; CDR3 DNA: TGCGCCAGCAGTACCGATCAGAGGAATGAGCAGTTCTTC
clone size: few; D gene: TRBD1; J gene: TRBJ1-5; V gene: TRBV7-2; CDR3 protein: CASSVQGAGEPQHF; CDR3 DNA: TGTGCCAGCAGCGTACAGGGGGCTGGGGAGCCCCAGCATTTT
clone size: -; D gene: -; J gene: TRBJ2-5; V gene: TRBV7-9; CDR3 protein: CASSFWSGIGETQYF; CDR3 DNA: TGTGCCAGCAGCTTTTGGTCAGGGATAGGAGAGACCCAGTACTTC
clone size: -; D gene: -; J gene: TRBJ2-1; V gene: TRBV4-3; CDR3 protein: CASSQIVNNEQFF; CDR3 DNA: TGCGCCAGCAGCCAGATAGTCAACAATGAGCAGTTCTTC